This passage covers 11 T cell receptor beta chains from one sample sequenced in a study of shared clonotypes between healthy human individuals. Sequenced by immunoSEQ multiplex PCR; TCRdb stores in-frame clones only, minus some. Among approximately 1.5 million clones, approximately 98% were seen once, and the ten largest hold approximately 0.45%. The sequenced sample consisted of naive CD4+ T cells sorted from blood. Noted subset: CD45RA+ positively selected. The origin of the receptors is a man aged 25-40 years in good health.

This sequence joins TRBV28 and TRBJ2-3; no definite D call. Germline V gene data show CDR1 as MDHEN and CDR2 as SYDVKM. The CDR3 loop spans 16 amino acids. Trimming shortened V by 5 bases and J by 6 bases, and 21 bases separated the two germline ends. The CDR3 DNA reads TGTGCCAGCAGTACCTGGTACCAAGAACAAGTCGATACGCAGTATTTT. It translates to CASSTWYQEQVDTQYF.

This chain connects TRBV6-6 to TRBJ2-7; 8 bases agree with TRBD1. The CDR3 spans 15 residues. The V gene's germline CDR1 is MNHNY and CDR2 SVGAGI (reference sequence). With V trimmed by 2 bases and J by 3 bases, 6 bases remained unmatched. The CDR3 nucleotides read TGTGCCAGCAGTTACACCGGACAGGGAGGCTACGAGCAGTACTTC. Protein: CASSYTGQGGYEQYF.

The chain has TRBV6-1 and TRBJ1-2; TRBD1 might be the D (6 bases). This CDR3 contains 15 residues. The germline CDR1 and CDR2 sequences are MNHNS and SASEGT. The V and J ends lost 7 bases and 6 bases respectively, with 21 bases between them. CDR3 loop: CASINIRGAANGYTF. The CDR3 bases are TGTGCCAGCATTAATATACGGGGGGCGGCAAATGGCTACACCTTC.

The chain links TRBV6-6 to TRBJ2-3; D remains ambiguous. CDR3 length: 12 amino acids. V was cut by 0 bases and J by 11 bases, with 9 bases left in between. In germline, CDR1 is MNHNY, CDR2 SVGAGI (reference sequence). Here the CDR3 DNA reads TGTGCCAGCAGTTACTCGGGCAGCCAGCAGTATTTT. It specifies CASSYSGSQQYF.

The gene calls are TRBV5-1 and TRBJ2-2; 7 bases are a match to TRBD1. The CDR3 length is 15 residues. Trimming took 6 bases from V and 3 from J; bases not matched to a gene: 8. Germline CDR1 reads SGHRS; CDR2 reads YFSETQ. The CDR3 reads CASNSLTGYTGELFF. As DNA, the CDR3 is TGCGCCAGCAACTCCCTGACAGGGTACACCGGGGAGCTGTTTTTT.

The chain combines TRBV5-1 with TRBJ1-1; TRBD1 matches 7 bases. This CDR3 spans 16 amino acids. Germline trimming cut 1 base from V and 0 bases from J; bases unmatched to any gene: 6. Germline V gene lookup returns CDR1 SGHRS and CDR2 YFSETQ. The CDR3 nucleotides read TGCGCCAGCAGCTTGTGGGGGGACAGCTTGAACACTGAAGCTTTCTTT. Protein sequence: CASSLWGDSLNTEAFF.

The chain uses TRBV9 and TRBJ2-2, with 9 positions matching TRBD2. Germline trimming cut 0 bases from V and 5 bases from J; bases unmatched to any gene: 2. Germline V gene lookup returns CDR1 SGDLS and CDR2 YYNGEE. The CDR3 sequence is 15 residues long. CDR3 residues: CASSVATSGTGELFF. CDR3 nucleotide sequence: TGTGCCAGCAGCGTAGCAACTAGCGGGACCGGGGAGCTGTTTTTT.

The chain's CDR3 is CASSVLLYEQYF. Here the CDR3 DNA reads TGCGCCAGCAGTGTTCTTCTCTACGAGCAGTACTTC. The rearrangement links TRBV10-2 to TRBJ2-7; D is unclear. V lost 4 bases and J lost 3, with 7 bases in between. From germline, CDR1 is WSHSY and CDR2 SAAADI. The CDR3 sequence is 12 residues long.

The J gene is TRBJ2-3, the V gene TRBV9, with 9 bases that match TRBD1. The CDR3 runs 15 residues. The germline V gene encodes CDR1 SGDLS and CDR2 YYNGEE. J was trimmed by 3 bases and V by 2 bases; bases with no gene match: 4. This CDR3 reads CASSVVTGGTDTQYF. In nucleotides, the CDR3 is TGTGCCAGCAGCGTCGTGACAGGGGGAACAGATACGCAGTATTTT. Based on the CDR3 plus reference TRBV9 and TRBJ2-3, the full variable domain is DSGVTQTPKHLITATGQRVTLRCSPRSGDLSVYWYQQSLDQGLQFLIQYYNGEERAKGNILERFSAQQFPDLHSELNLSSLELGDSALYFCASSVVTGGTDTQYFGPGTRLTVL.

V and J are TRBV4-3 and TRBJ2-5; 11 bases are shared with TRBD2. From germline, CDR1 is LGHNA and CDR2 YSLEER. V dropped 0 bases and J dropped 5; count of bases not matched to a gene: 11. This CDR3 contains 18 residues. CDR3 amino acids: CASSQEEGSGRAGETQYF. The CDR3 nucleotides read TGCGCCAGCAGCCAAGAAGAAGGTAGCGGGAGGGCCGGGGAGACCCAGTACTTC.

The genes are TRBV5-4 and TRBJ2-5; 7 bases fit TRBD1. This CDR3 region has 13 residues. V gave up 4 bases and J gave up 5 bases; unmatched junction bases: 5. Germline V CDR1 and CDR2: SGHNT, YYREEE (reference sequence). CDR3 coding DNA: TGTGCCAGCAGCACAGGGGAATGGGAGACCCAGTACTTC. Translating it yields CASSTGEWETQYF.